The source of this T cell receptor beta chain is a study of T-cell reconstitution after alpha-beta-depleted transplantation in children. During its preparation, the TCRbeta library received unique molecular identifiers. TCRdb re-called the PCR reads with MiXCR, one entry per CDR3 protein. The sample records about 980,000 distinct CDR3 sequences, about 29% being singletons. Study-level results: It was newly produced T cells that mostly accounted for T-cell counts and diversity one year after transplant. Certain patients had high TCRbeta diversity at day 60, and it came from recipient T cells and thymic progenitors that survived. Expanded graft clones, several hundred of them, were reportedly the source of alpha-beta T cells about two months after transplant.

CDR3 length: 13 residues. From germline, CDR1 is SGHTA and CDR2 FQGNSA. V was shortened by 5 bases and J by 7 bases, with 15 bases between the two germline ends. A note on this clonotype: Its antigen is as yet unknown.

This specimen was PBMCs, mostly from graft donor cells, taken 360 days after TCRalphabeta/CD19-depleted stem cell transplant. The receptor was derived from a boy younger than two who had a stem cell transplant for SCID, so the T cells may come from the graft donor. The chain has TRBV7-2 and TRBJ2-7, with D perhaps TRBD2 (6 bases). CDR3 residues: CASSRDSMGEQYF. Written as DNA, the CDR3 is TGTGCCAGCAGCCGGGACTCTATGGGGGAGCAGTACTTC.